One sample yielded the 20 T cell receptor beta chains listed below, sequenced in a study of blood T cell repertoires in COVID-19. Data came from immunoSEQ multiplex PCR; TCRdb stores just in-frame clones and leaves some out. Here the sample spans over 200,000 clones, around 85% being singletons. Sample: PBMCs or T cells enriched from blood (not recorded which). Source of these receptors: a woman aged 45-60 years in a cohort exposed to, infected with or recovered from COVID-19 (not recorded which).

V usage is TRBV19 and J usage is TRBJ1-3; 8 bases map to TRBD1. The germline V gene has CDR1 LNHDA and CDR2 SQIVND (reference sequence). Losses at the gene ends were 5 bases for V and 2 bases for J; bases not matched to a gene: 8. The CDR3 totals 16 residues. DNA of the CDR3: TGTGCCAGTAGTCGCCCTAAACAGGGGGCTGGAAACACCATATATTTT. It yields the protein CASSRPKQGAGNTIYF.

Points on this clone: The junction shows a germline mismatch at one end, possibly a read error. CDR3 DNA sequence: TGTGCCAGCAGCTTAGAGGGCAAGACAGCTTTT. Translation: CASSLEGKTAF. This chain uses TRBV7-9 with TRBJ1-4; a weak D match, TRBD1 (5 bases). From germline, CDR1 is SEHNR and CDR2 FQNEAQ (reference sequence). The CDR3 extends over 11 amino acids.

The chain uses TRBV19 and TRBJ1-1, with 10 bases matching TRBD1. Germline-derived CDR1 and CDR2 are LNHDA and SQIVND (reference sequence). J gave up 0 bases and V 1 base, and 11 bases lay outside the gene matches. The CDR3 sequence is 19 residues long. The CDR3 DNA sequence: TGTGCCAGTAGTATAGTAACGGGACAGGGGAGAGTGGTGAACACTGAAGCTTTCTTT. As protein: CASSIVTGQGRVVNTEAFF.

V gene TRBV5-4 combines with J gene TRBJ2-1; 9 bases are a match to TRBD1. This CDR3 spans 14 amino acids. Per the germline V gene, CDR1 is SGHNT and CDR2 is YYREEE (reference sequence). Trimming at V came to 3 bases and at J to 7 bases, leaving 5 bases not matched to a gene. The CDR3 DNA is TGTGCCAGCAGCTACGGGACAGGGCGGAATGAGCAGTTCTTC. It encodes CASSYGTGRNEQFF.

The rearrangement links TRBV6-2 or TRBV6-3 to TRBJ1-5; D perhaps matches TRBD1 (6 bases). CDR3 length: 15 amino acids. CDR1 is MNHEY, CDR2 SVGEGT, per germline. Deletions cut 2 bases from V and 0 bases from J, with 8 bases between. The CDR3 region has the DNA TGTGCCAGCAGTTACGGGACACATAGCAATCAGCCCCAGCATTTT. Its protein product is CASSYGTHSNQPQHF.

This clone showed up just once. This sequence joins TRBV29-1 and TRBJ2-5; TRBD1 matches at 8 bases. Germline CDR1 SQVTM, CDR2 ANQGSEA. This CDR3 comprises 14 residues. With V trimmed by 2 bases and J by 2 bases, 4 bases remained unmatched. The CDR3 DNA reads TGCAGCGTTGAAAGGCAGGGGGCTCAAGAGACCCAGTACTTC. Translating gives CSVERQGAQETQYF.

This chain connects TRBV19 to TRBJ1-1, with 7 bases matching TRBD1. The CDR3 is 13 amino acids. The V and J ends lost 9 bases and 0 bases, in that order; junction bases with no gene match: 4. Per the germline V gene, CDR1 is LNHDA and CDR2 is SQIVND (reference sequence). The CDR3 region has the DNA TGTGCCAGCCAGGACAGGTTGAACACTGAAGCTTTCTTT. It specifies CASQDRLNTEAFF.

This clone appeared a few times. This CDR3 is also generated by other DNA sequences in the sample. J is TRBJ2-1 and V is TRBV29-1; 8 bases line up with TRBD2. CDR1 SQVTM and CDR2 ANQGSEA come from the germline V gene. V was pared by 5 bases and J by 7 bases, with 13 bases of the junction left unmatched. The CDR3 is made up of 15 amino acids. CDR3 nucleotide sequence: TGCAGCGTTCCTTGGGCCGCGGGGGGAGGGAATGAGCAGTTCTTC. Its translation is CSVPWAAGGGNEQFF.

The rearrangement links TRBV3-1 (or the pseudogene TRBV3-2) to TRBJ1-4; 8 nucleotides agree with TRBD1. V lost 0 bases to trimming and J lost 5 bases; unmatched junction nucleotides: 2. Germline CDR1 reads LGHDT; CDR2 reads YNNKEL (reference sequence). The CDR3 is 15 amino acids. In DNA, the CDR3 is TGTGCCAGCAGCCAAGACCGGACAGGGAATGAAAAACTGTTTTTT. As protein: CASSQDRTGNEKLFF.

This chain links TRBV10-1 with TRBJ2-3, with 12 positions matching TRBD1. The CDR3 has 16 residues. Germline CDR1 WNHNN, CDR2 SYGVQD (reference sequence). The V and J ends lost 6 bases and 7 bases, in that order; junction bases with no gene match: 11. CDR3 in DNA: TGCGCCAGCAGGTCCCCCCGGGACAGGGGGCTTAATACGCAGTATTTT. Translation gives CASRSPRDRGLNTQYF.

The rearrangement uses TRBV27 and TRBJ2-1; TRBD1 might be the D (6 bases). This CDR3 is built from 15 residues. V dropped 5 bases and J dropped 4 bases, with 15 bases sitting between them. CDR1 is MNHEY and CDR2 is SMNVEV in the germline V gene (reference sequence). Written as DNA, the CDR3 is TGTGCCAGCAGTAATTCCTGGACAGCTTACAATGAGCAGTTCTTC. Translation: CASSNSWTAYNEQFF.

This chain uses TRBV4-3 with TRBJ2-2; tentative D call: TRBD1 (6 bases). V shed 3 bases and J shed 0 bases, with 8 bases lying between them. Germline V gene data show CDR1 as LGHNA and CDR2 as YSLEER. The CDR3 contains 15 residues. The CDR3 loop is CASSQDSANTGELFF. CDR3 nucleotide sequence: TGCGCCAGCAGCCAGGACAGCGCGAACACCGGGGAGCTGTTTTTT.

V and J are TRBV2 and TRBJ2-2; 7 bases are shared with TRBD1. This CDR3 has 18 amino acids. The J segment lost 2 bases and the V segment lost 1 base, leaving 10 bases of the junction unmatched. CDR1 is SNHLY and CDR2 is FYNNEI in the germline V gene. For the CDR3, the DNA is TGTGCCAGCAGTGAAGGACCCAGGGGGTGGATTAACACCGGGGAGCTGTTTTTT. Translating gives CASSEGPRGWINTGELFF.

The J gene is TRBJ2-7, the V gene TRBV4-2, with D perhaps TRBD1 (5 bases). The germline V and J ends were trimmed by 5 bases and 3 bases, with 11 bases remaining between them. Germline CDR1 is LGHNA and CDR2 is YNFKEQ. This CDR3 has 13 amino acids. The CDR3 coding sequence is TGTGCCAGCAGCTCGCTGGGGCGCTACGAGCAGTACTTC. This encodes CASSSLGRYEQYF.

The CDR3, as DNA: TGTGCCAGCAGCCCGTGGGGGGTGGCTGGGGCCAACGTCCTGACTTTC. Translation: CASSPWGVAGANVLTF. The chain is built from TRBV9 and TRBJ2-6; possible D gene TRBD2, 6 bases. Germline CDR1 and CDR2: SGDLS and YYNGEE. The CDR3 is 16 residues long. The ends were cut back, 4 bases at V and 2 bases at J, with 13 bases in the middle.

V is TRBV7-3 and J is TRBJ2-3, with TRBD2 matching over 14 bases. The CDR3 sequence is 17 residues long. The V gene's germline CDR1 is SGHTA and CDR2 FQGTGA. The ends lost 3 bases at V and 4 bases at J; junction bases unmatched: 6. CDR3 sequence: CASSFGTSGGLADTQYF. CDR3 nucleotides: TGTGCCAGCAGCTTCGGGACTAGCGGGGGATTGGCAGATACGCAGTATTTT.

J is TRBJ2-7 and V is TRBV5-6; 9 bases are shared with TRBD2. Germline loops: CDR1 SGHDT, CDR2 YYEEEE. The V gene end was trimmed by 3 bases and the J gene end by 6 bases; junction bases not matched to a gene: 7. CDR3 length equals 14 residues. The CDR3 DNA sequence: TGTGCCAGCAGCTGGGGGACTAGCTCGGTCGAGCAGTACTTC. As protein: CASSWGTSSVEQYF.

The gene calls are TRBV7-8 and TRBJ1-2; TRBD1 might be the D (6 bases). V was trimmed by 3 bases and J by 4 bases, leaving 15 bases between them. This CDR3 contains 15 residues. Germline values: CDR1 SGHVS, CDR2 FQNEAQ. CDR3 DNA sequence: TGTGCCAGCAGCTTCTCATCGAGCAGGGGCTATGGCTACACCTTC. This gives the protein CASSFSSSRGYGYTF.

As regards this clone: This specimen includes other DNA sequences encoding the same CDR3. In DNA, the CDR3 is TGTGCCAGCAGCATCACCTACGAGCAGTACTTC. Its protein product is CASSITYEQYF. The rearrangement uses TRBV7-9 and TRBJ2-7; unclear D gene. Germline loops: CDR1 SEHNR, CDR2 FQNEAQ (reference sequence). Deletions cut 5 bases from V and 2 bases from J, with 4 bases between. The CDR3 length is 11 residues. The full variable domain, completed using reference TRBV7-9 and TRBJ2-7, is DTGVSQNPRHKITKRGQNVTFRCDPISEHNRLYWYRQTLGQGPEFLTYFQNEAQLEKSRLLSDRFSAERPKGSFSTLEIQRTEQGDSAMYLCASSITYEQYFGPGTRLTVT.

V gene TRBV6-5 combines with J gene TRBJ2-7; 8 bases are shared with TRBD1. With V trimmed by 4 bases and J by 2 bases, 7 bases remained unmatched. This CDR3 has 15 amino acids. Looked up from germline, CDR1 is MNHEY and CDR2 is SVGAGI. The CDR3: CASSFRDRWAYEQYF. DNA for the CDR3: TGTGCCAGCAGTTTCCGGGACAGGTGGGCCTACGAGCAGTACTTC.